A single sample is the source of the 13 T cell receptor beta chains below, sequenced in a study of shared clonotypes between healthy human individuals. The repertoire was sequenced with immunoSEQ multiplex PCR; TCRdb's copy has only in-frame clones and lacks some. Here the sample spans more than 2,000,000 clones, roughly 93% being singletons. The sequenced sample was naive CD4+ T cells from PBMCs. Stated subset: CD45RA+ positively selected. These receptors came from a young man in good health. Some clones in this sample may be carry-over from other donors' samples.

The chain joins TRBV5-1 to TRBJ1-1; D gene ambiguous. Germline values: CDR1 SGHRS, CDR2 YFSETQ. Trimming took 5 bases from V and 3 from J, leaving 17 bases between them. The length of the CDR3 is 15 residues. The CDR3 is CASSLATRPHTEAFF. The CDR3, as DNA: TGCGCCAGCAGTCTTGCCACCCGACCCCACACTGAAGCTTTCTTT.

The V gene is TRBV18, the J gene TRBJ1-2; no clear D. Trimming cost V 3 bases and J 6 bases, with 14 bases left between them. CDR1 and CDR2 (germline): KGHSH, LQKENI. This CDR3 is 14 amino acids long. CDR3 amino acids: CASSPGGQNDGYTF. CDR3 in DNA: TGTGCCAGCTCACCTGGTGGGCAGAACGATGGCTACACCTTC.

V usage is TRBV30 and J usage is TRBJ1-6, with TRBD1 as a possible D gene (5 bases). The CDR3 runs to 15 residues. The germline CDR1 and CDR2 sequences are GTSNPN and SVGIG (reference sequence). Trimming removed 4 bases at V and 11 bases at J, with 21 bases between. The CDR3 DNA reads as TGTGCCTGGACCAACCCCACGGGCCTGGGGGCACCCCTCCACTTT. Protein: CAWTNPTGLGAPLHF.

This clone was detected once. The rearrangement links TRBV2 to TRBJ2-1, with 8 bases lining up with TRBD2. The CDR3 totals 15 residues. The V gene's germline CDR1 is SNHLY and CDR2 FYNNEI. The ends lost 6 bases at V and 2 bases at J; junction bases unmatched: 6. Here the CDR3 DNA reads TGTGCCAGCAGCGTCAGCGGGGGCCCCTACAATGAGCAGTTCTTC. As protein: CASSVSGGPYNEQFF.

The chain has TRBV5-4 and TRBJ2-7, with 7 positions matching TRBD1. CDR1 is SGHNT and CDR2 is YYREEE in the germline V gene (reference sequence). CDR3 length: 14 amino acids. With 4 bases clipped from V and 5 bases from J, the junction kept 9 bases outside the gene matches. In DNA, the CDR3 is TGTGCCAGCAGCCCTCACGCTGACAGGGACGAGCAGTACTTC. Translated, it gives CASSPHADRDEQYF.

The gene calls are TRBV5-6 and TRBJ1-2; D is ambiguous. Germline V gene sequence: CDR1 SGHDT, CDR2 YYEEEE. The CDR3 consists of 13 residues. Trimming pared 5 bases from V and 4 bases from J, leaving 12 bases between. CDR3 DNA: TGTGCCAGCAGTTCCGGGAACCTCTATGGCTACACCTTC. Translation: CASSSGNLYGYTF. The full variable domain, rest sourced from reference TRBV5-6 and TRBJ1-2, is DAGVTQSPTHLIKTRGQQVTLRCSPKSGHDTVSWYQQALGQGPQFIFQYYEEEERQRGNFPDRFSGHQFPNYSSELNVNALLLGDSALYLCASSSGNLYGYTFGSGTRLTVV.

The chain combines TRBV18 with TRBJ1-4, with 11 bases identical to TRBD1. From germline, CDR1 is KGHSH and CDR2 LQKENI. Unmatched junction bases numbered 7, after V lost 3 bases and J lost 7 bases. The CDR3 length is 16 residues. CDR3: CASSPVFGTGGEKLFF. CDR3 coding DNA: TGTGCCAGCTCACCCGTGTTTGGGACAGGGGGTGAAAAACTGTTTTTT.

The chain uses TRBV23-1 and TRBJ2-1, with 7 bases matching TRBD2. TRBV23-1 is an open reading frame, and its role is uncertain. The CDR3 is 18 residues long. J was trimmed by 2 bases and V by 0 bases; bases with no gene match: 10. CDR3 amino acids: CASSQSEHSGLPYNEQFF. In DNA, the CDR3 is TGCGCCAGCAGTCAATCGGAGCACTCGGGACTACCCTACAATGAGCAGTTCTTC.

V usage is TRBV28 and J usage is TRBJ1-2; no definite D call. Deletions cut 3 bases from V and 8 bases from J, with 13 bases between. Germline V gene sequence: CDR1 MDHEN, CDR2 SYDVKM. This CDR3 is 13 amino acids long. CDR3 DNA: TGTGCCAGCAGTTTTTGGGCCGGCGGGGGCTACACCTTC. It is translated as CASSFWAGGGYTF.

This chain connects TRBV28 to TRBJ2-4; D not resolved. Trimming left V 6 bases short and J 8 bases short, with 17 bases between. The CDR3 is made up of 14 amino acids. Germline V gives CDR1 MDHEN, CDR2 SYDVKM. The CDR3 region has the DNA TGTGCCAGCAGCCCCTCGTCTGGGGTAGACATTCAGTACTTC. Translated, it gives CASSPSSGVDIQYF.

The chain is built from TRBV11-3 and TRBJ2-2; 12 bases are shared with TRBD1. This CDR3 has 15 amino acids. J gave up 7 bases and V 8 bases, and 8 bases lay outside the gene matches. CDR1 is SGHNT and CDR2 is YENEEA in the germline V gene. The CDR3 here is CASGPGQGAVGELFF. The CDR3 nucleotides read TGTGCCAGCGGACCGGGACAGGGGGCAGTCGGGGAGCTGTTTTTT.

The chain uses TRBV4-1 and TRBJ2-1; D gene ambiguous. Trimming removed 1 base at V and 4 bases at J, with 11 bases between. The CDR3 length is 15 residues. CDR1 MGHRA and CDR2 YSYEKL come from the germline V gene. CDR3 coding DNA: TGCGCCAGCAGCCAAGTCGCGCTAGAGTACAATGAGCAGTTCTTC. It codes for CASSQVALEYNEQFF.

As to this clone: Other DNA sequences in this specimen translate into the identical CDR3. The chain has TRBV30 and TRBJ1-2; D might be TRBD1 (5 bases). Germline CDR1 and CDR2: GTSNPN and SVGIG (reference sequence). Trimming left V 0 bases short and J 7 bases short, with 9 bases between. The CDR3 covers 12 residues. The CDR3 is CAWSVGRGGYTF. Here the CDR3 DNA reads TGTGCCTGGAGTGTGGGGCGGGGTGGCTACACCTTC.